This TCR beta chain comes out of a study of blood T cell repertoires in COVID-19. Germline CDR1 reads LGHDT; CDR2 reads YNNKEL (reference sequence). Trimming cost V 4 bases and J 2 bases; bases outside gene matches: 10. This CDR3 is 16 amino acids long. Generated by immunoSEQ multiplex PCR, the TCRdb table keeps only in-frame clones and is missing some. The data contain 350,000 to 400,000 clones, more than 75% of them singletons. The chain uses TRBV3-1 (or the pseudogene TRBV3-2) and TRBJ2-5; TRBD1 agrees at 7 bases. The TCR was taken from a woman aged 30 to 39 who had recovered from COVID-19. Sequenced sample: PBMCs or T cells enriched from blood (not recorded which). CDR3 bases: TGTGCCAGCAGCCCTAACTTAGGACAGGTACAAGAGACCCAGTACTTC. Its protein is CASSPNLGQVQETQYF.